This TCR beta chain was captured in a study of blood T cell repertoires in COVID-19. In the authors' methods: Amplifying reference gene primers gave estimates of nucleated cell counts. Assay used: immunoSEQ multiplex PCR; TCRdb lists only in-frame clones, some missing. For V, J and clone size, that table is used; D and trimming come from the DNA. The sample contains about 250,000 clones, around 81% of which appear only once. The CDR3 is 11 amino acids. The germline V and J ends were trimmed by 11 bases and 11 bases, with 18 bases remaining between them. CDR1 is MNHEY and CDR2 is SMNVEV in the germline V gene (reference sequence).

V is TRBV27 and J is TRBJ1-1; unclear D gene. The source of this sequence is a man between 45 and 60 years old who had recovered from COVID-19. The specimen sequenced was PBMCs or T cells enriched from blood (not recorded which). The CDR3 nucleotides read TGTGCCTCGGGTAGCAGCCGGGGTGCTTTCTTT. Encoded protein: CASGSSRGAFF.